This T cell receptor (beta chain) appears in the sequencing data of a study of blood T cell repertoires in COVID-19. As for the study in general: There were acute and convalescent COVID-19 samples, and they came from the United States, Italy and Spain. T cells, B-cell-depleted T cells, or PBMCs supplied cDNA or gDNA.

The authors' processing: Amplification from reference gene primers served as the basis for estimated nucleated cell counts. The assay was immunoSEQ multiplex PCR, and TCRdb's table has in-frame clones only and misses some. The V and J calls and the clone size are those of that table, but D and trimming were determined from the DNA. The data contain around 230,000 clones, about 80% of them seen just once; the ten biggest clones take up over 14%. Germline lookup yields CDR1 SGHTA and CDR2 FQGNSA. The V end lost 5 bases, the J end lost 0 bases, and 5 bases lay between the germline ends. CDR3 length: 14 amino acids. Enrollees, about 18 to 90 years old, lived in 20 to 25 US areas.

Sequenced sample: PBMCs or T cells enriched from blood (not recorded which). The chain recombines TRBV7-2 with TRBJ2-6; D is undetermined. The clonotype originates from a man between 35 and 55 years old who had recovered from COVID-19. Here the CDR3 reads CASSHTSGANVLTF. CDR3 in DNA: TGTGCCAGCAGCCACACCTCTGGGGCCAACGTCCTGACTTTC.